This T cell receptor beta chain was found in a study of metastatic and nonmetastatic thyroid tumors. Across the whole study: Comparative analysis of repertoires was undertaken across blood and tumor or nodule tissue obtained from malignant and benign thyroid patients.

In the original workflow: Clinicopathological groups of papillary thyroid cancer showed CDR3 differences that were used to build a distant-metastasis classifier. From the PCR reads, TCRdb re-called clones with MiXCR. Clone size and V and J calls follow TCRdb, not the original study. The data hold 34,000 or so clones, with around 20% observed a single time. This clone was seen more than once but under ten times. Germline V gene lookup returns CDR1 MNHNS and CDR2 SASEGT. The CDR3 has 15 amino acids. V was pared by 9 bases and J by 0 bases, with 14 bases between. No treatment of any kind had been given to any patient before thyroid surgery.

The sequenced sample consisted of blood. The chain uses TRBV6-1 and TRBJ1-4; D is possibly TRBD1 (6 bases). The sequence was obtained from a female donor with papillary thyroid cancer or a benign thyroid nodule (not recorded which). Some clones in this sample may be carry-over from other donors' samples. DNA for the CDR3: TGTGCCAGTGGGGTGGACAGCACAACTAATGAAAAACTGTTTTTT. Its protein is CASGVDSTTNEKLFF.